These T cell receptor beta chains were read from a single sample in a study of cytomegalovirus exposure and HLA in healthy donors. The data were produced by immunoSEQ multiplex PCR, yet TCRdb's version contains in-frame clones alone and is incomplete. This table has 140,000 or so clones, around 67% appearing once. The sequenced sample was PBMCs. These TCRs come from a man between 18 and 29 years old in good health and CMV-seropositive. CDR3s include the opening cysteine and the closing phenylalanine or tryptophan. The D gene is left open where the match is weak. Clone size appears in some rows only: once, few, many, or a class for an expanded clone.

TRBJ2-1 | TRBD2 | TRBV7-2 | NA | CASSFGGGSYNEQFF | TGTGCCAGCAGCTTCGGGGGGGGCTCCTACAATGAGCAGTTCTTC
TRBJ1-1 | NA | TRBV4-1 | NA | CASSSGNTEAFF | TGCGCCAGCAGCTCGGGGAACACTGAAGCTTTCTTT
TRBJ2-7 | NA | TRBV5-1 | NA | CASSLGGPRYEQYF | TGCGCCAGCAGCTTGGGCGGCCCTCGCTACGAGCAGTACTTC
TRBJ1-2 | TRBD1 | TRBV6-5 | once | CASSYSTGAKTYGYTF | TGTGCCAGCAGTTACTCGACAGGGGCTAAGACTTATGGCTACACCTTC
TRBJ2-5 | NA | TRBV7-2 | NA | CASSRSQRETQYF | TGTGCCAGCAGCCGTTCCCAGAGGGAGACCCAGTACTTC
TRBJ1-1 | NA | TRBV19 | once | CASSSDLGRGTEAFF | TGTGCCAGTAGTTCCGATTTAGGAAGGGGGACTGAAGCTTTCTTT
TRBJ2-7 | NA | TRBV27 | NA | CASSLTLAGYEQYF | TGTGCCAGCAGTTTAACCTTGGCAGGCTACGAGCAGTACTTC
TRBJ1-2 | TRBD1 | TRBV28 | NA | CASRDRVNGYTF | TGTGCCAGCAGGGACAGGGTTAATGGCTACACCTTC
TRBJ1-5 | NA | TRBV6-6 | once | CASSLGAQPQHF | TGTGCCAGCAGTCTTGGGGCCCAGCCCCAGCATTTT
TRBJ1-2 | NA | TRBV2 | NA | CASSEGSDYGYTF | TGTGCCAGCAGTGAAGGCAGTGACTATGGCTACACCTTC
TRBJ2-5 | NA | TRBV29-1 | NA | CSARVGETQYF | TGCAGCGCTCGGGTTGGAGAGACCCAGTACTTC
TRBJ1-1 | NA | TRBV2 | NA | CASSESGTEAFF | TGTGCCAGCAGTGAAAGCGGCACTGAAGCTTTCTTT
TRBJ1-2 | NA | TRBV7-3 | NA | CASSLPTF | TGTGCCAGCAGCTTACCTACCTTC
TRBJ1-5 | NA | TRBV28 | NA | CASRTGYSNQPQHF | TGTGCCAGCAGGACGGGTTATAGCAATCAGCCCCAGCATTTT